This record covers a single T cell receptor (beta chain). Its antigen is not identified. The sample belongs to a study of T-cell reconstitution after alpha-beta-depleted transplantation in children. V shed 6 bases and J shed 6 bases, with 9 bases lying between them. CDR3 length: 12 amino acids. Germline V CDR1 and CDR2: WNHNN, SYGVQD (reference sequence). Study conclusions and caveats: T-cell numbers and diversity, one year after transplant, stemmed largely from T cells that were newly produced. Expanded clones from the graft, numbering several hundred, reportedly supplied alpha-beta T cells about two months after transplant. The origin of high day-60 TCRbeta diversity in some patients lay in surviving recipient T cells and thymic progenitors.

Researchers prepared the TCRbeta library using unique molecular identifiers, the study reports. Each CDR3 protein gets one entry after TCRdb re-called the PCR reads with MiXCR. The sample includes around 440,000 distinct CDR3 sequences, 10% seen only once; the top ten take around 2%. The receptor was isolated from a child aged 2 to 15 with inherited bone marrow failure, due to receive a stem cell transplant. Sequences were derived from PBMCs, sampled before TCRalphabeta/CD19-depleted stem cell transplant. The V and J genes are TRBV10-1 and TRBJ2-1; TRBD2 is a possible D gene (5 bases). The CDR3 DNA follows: TGCGCCAGCAGCCGAGAGGGCAATGAGCAGTTCTTC. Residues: CASSREGNEQFF.